This T cell receptor beta chain was recorded in a study of T cell repertoires in cytomegalovirus infection. This clonotype was recorded many times. Its antigen remains unknown. This CDR3 comprises 14 residues. Between the trimmed V and J ends, which lost 3 bases and 2 bases, there was a span of 14 bases. CDR1 and CDR2 from the germline V gene are SQVTM and ANQGSEA. MiXCR was run by TCRdb on the reads, yielding one entry per CDR3 protein. The data show 110,000 to 150,000 distinct CDR3 sequences, about 32% seen once. V and J are TRBV29-1 and TRBJ2-7, with D perhaps assigned TRBD1 or TRBD2 (5 bases each). This receptor was identified in a human donor in good health (CMV status not recorded). Some clones in this sample may be carry-over from other donors' samples. The input for sequencing was CD8+ T cells from cultured PBMCs, taken from culture after CMV antigen stimulation. CDR3 sequence reads: CSVDTPGTPYEQYF. The CDR3 coding sequence is TGCAGCGTTGATACCCCCGGGACCCCCTACGAGCAGTACTTC.